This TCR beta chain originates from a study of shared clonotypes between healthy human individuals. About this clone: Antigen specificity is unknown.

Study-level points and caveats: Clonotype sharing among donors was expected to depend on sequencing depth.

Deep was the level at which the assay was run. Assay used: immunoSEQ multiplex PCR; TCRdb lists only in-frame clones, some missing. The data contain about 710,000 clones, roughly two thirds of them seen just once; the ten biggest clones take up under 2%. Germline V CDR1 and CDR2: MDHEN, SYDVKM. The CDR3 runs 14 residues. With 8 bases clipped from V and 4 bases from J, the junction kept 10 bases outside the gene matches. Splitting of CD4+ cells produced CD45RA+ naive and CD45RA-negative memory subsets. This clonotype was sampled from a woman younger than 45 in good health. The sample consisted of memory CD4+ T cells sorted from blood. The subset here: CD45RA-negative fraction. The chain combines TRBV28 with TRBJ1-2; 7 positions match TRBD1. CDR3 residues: CASGTGTVLYGYTF. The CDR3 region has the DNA TGTGCCAGCGGAACCGGGACAGTCCTCTATGGCTACACCTTC.